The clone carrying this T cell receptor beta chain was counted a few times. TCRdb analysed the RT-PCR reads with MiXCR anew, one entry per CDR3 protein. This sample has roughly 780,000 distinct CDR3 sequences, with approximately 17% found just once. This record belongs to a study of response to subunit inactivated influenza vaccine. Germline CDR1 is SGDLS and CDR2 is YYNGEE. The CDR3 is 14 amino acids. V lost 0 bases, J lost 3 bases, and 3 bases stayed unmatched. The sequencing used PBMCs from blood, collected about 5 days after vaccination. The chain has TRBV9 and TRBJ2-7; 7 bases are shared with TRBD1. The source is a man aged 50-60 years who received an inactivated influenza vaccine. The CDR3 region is CASSVGQGNYEQYF. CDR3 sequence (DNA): TGTGCCAGCAGCGTAGGACAGGGAAACTACGAGCAGTACTTC.